The 13 T cell receptor beta chains in this list originate from one sample, sequenced in a study of blood T cell repertoires in COVID-19. The data were produced by immunoSEQ multiplex PCR, yet TCRdb's version contains in-frame clones alone and is incomplete. The sample holds about 300,000 clones, nearly 90% seen once. Sequences were obtained from peripheral blood. The receptors were sampled from a woman aged 30 to 39 with COVID-19, enrolled during active disease.

The chain recombines TRBV27 with TRBJ2-3; 8 bases are a match to TRBD1. Trimming cost V 5 bases and J 5 bases; bases outside gene matches: 6. Germline V gene lookup returns CDR1 MNHEY and CDR2 SMNVEV (reference sequence). The CDR3 spans 14 residues. The CDR3 DNA reads as TGTGCCAGCAGTATGGACAGGGTAGTAGATACGCAGTATTTT. Its protein product is CASSMDRVVDTQYF.

CDR3 residues: CASSLTETDSYEQYF. Here the CDR3 DNA reads TGTGCCAGCAGCTTGACCGAGACAGACTCCTACGAGCAGTACTTC. This chain links TRBV7-9 with TRBJ2-7, with D possibly being TRBD1 (5 bases). Germline-derived CDR1 and CDR2 are SEHNR and FQNEAQ (reference sequence). The CDR3 is 15 amino acids. V was trimmed by 3 bases and J by 0 bases, leaving 12 bases between them.

The chain recombines TRBV28 with TRBJ1-2, with D possibly being TRBD1 (5 bases). Germline loops: CDR1 MDHEN, CDR2 SYDVKM. The CDR3 sequence is 12 residues long. With 6 bases removed from V and 5 bases from J, the gap between germline ends came to 10 bases. The CDR3 protein is CASSLRGYGYTF. The CDR3 region has the DNA TGTGCCAGCAGCCTTCGGGGGTATGGCTACACCTTC.

The chain uses TRBV12-2 and TRBJ2-7; TRBD1 is the table's D call, not checked against the DNA. TRBV12-2 is listed as a pseudogene. The CDR3 spans 18 residues. Here the CDR3 reads CASRLAWDSGTGTYEQYF. CDR3 coding DNA: TGTGCAAGTCGCTTAGCGTGGGATTCCGGGACAGGGACATACGAGCAGTACTTC.

As DNA, the CDR3 is TGTGCCAGCAGCTCGACTAGCGGGGTTGAGACCCAGTACTTC. It yields the protein CASSSTSGVETQYF. The rearrangement links TRBV11-2 to TRBJ2-5; TRBD2 matches at 11 bases. The CDR3 contains 14 residues. Germline CDR1 reads SGHAT; CDR2 reads FQNNGV. The V segment lost 4 bases and the J segment 5 bases; nucleotides outside the gene matches: 3.

The gene calls are TRBV2 and TRBJ2-6; D perhaps matches TRBD2 (6 bases). From germline, CDR1 is SNHLY and CDR2 FYNNEI. Trimming shortened V by 5 bases and J by 19 bases, and 21 bases separated the two germline ends. The CDR3 extends over 13 amino acids. The CDR3 nucleotides are TGTGCCAGCAGTCCTACCGGGACTGAATTCTTTACTTTC. As protein: CASSPTGTEFFTF.

This clone has a single count. This chain uses TRBV28 with TRBJ2-3, with 12 bases that match TRBD1. This CDR3 has 18 amino acids. Trimming cost V 4 bases and J 0 bases; bases outside gene matches: 8. CDR1 is MDHEN, CDR2 SYDVKM, per germline. The CDR3 here is CASSYRDRGHHSTDTQYF. In nucleotides, the CDR3 is TGTGCCAGCAGTTACCGGGACAGGGGGCATCATAGCACAGATACGCAGTATTTT.

The rearrangement joins TRBV2 to TRBJ2-7; D is possibly TRBD1 (5 bases). Trimming shortened V by 6 bases and J by 5 bases, and 17 bases separated the two germline ends. Germline V gives CDR1 SNHLY, CDR2 FYNNEI. The CDR3 is 14 amino acids. The CDR3 DNA is TGTGCCAGCAGGGCGACCAGGGTGATCGACGAGCAGTACGTC. It yields the protein CASRATRVIDEQYV.

The V gene is TRBV4-2, the J gene TRBJ2-3; 11 bases fit TRBD2. With 1 base clipped from V and 3 bases from J, the junction kept 3 bases outside the gene matches. The CDR3 covers 16 residues. Looked up from germline, CDR1 is LGHNA and CDR2 is YNFKEQ. In DNA, the CDR3 is TGTGCCAGCAGCCAAGGGCTAGCGGGGGGAACAGATACGCAGTATTTT. Amino acid sequence: CASSQGLAGGTDTQYF.

The CDR3 region is CASKGLNTEAFF. DNA for the CDR3: TGTGCCAGCAAGGGGCTGAACACTGAAGCTTTCTTT. J is TRBJ1-1 and V is TRBV25-1; possible D gene TRBD1, 5 bases. V gave up 7 bases and J gave up 0 bases, with 6 bases separating them. Germline loops: CDR1 MGHDK, CDR2 SYGVNS. This CDR3 spans 12 amino acids.

The chain combines TRBV15 with TRBJ2-7, with TRBD2 identical over 11 bases. Germline trimming cut 1 base from V and 1 base from J; bases unmatched to any gene: 0. This CDR3 region has 15 residues. Germline V lookup: CDR1 LNHNV, CDR2 YYDKDF (reference sequence). In DNA form, the CDR3 reads TGTGCCACCAGCAGAGTAGCGGGGGGGTCCTACGAGCAGTACTTC. This codes for CATSRVAGGSYEQYF.

This clone was counted only a few times. The chain has TRBV29-1 and TRBJ1-2; D is uncertain. Trimming pared 7 bases from V and 1 base from J, leaving 16 bases between. CDR1 SQVTM and CDR2 ANQGSEA come from the germline V gene. The CDR3 spans 14 residues. The CDR3 here is CSGEGSADNYGYTF. The CDR3 DNA sequence: TGCAGCGGTGAGGGTTCGGCGGATAACTATGGCTACACCTTC.

The chain carries TRBV9 and TRBJ1-1; D unclear. The CDR3 totals 13 residues. Germline lookup yields CDR1 SGDLS and CDR2 YYNGEE. V dropped 1 base and J dropped 1 base, with 5 bases sitting between them. The CDR3 DNA reads TGTGCCAGCAGCGTAACACAGAACACTGAAGCTTTCTTT. Protein product: CASSVTQNTEAFF.